This paragraph reports one T cell receptor beta chain. Its antigen remains unidentified. Within one base of it there is no much larger clone, and no base qualities were kept. Using the deep immunoSEQ assay, TCR CDR3 regions were amplified from genomic DNA by multiplex PCR. Genomic DNA extracted from each cell subset was distributed evenly over all wells of several immunoSEQ 96-well plates, and each plate served as one replicate. For sorted subsets, roughly 190 ng of genomic DNA, equivalent to around 29,000 T cell genomes, went into each replicate PCR. The purified libraries were quantified using a Qubit 3.0 fluorometer, sized with a Bioanalyzer 2100, and then quantified again using the KAPA Library Quantification kit. Every immunoSEQ 96-well plate was sequenced on a dedicated single-read 150-cycle Illumina NextSeq 550 flow cell. In the source study's methods: Because the immunoSEQ output included only junctional sequences and no quality scores, the filtering could not be the same as the filtering used for full-length reads. Sequences were annotated with PyIR, a Python wrapper for IgBLAST v1.9, using IMGT germline references to assign V/J genes and CDR3. Reads were removed for weak V/J assignments (E-value above 1e-6), missing CDR3, stop codons, out-of-frame junctions, or ambiguous translated residues. V3J clonotypes were defined by identical inferred V gene, J gene, and CDR3 amino acid sequence. Percentage overlap between repertoires was computed as shared unique clonotypes divided by the size of the smaller repertoire. RTK rarefaction, the Chao1 estimator, and Recon v2.1 estimates of unobserved clonotypes were used to assess repertoire richness. Generation probabilities for all TCRbeta clonotypes obtained by the gDNA method from a few donors were computed using OLGA. TCRdb retrieved this table from immuneACCESS and kept in-frame rearrangements only. Not all clones are present; in checked studies, unresolved V genes account for under half, and no reason is known for the remainder. V and J calls and clone size are given by that table; D and trimming were obtained from the DNA. The sample contains over a million clones, approximately 76% of them found a single time. About 1.5% of the sample rests with the top ten.

This sample was taken from a study of shared clonotypes between healthy human individuals (dated by TCRdb to 2020 to 2022). About the investigation overall: The cohort comprised a couple of women and a few men aged 18 to 49 years. For each donor, CD4 naive and CD4 memory were each given three plates, CD8 naive was given two plates, and CD8 memory was given one plate. To estimate repertoire size and how much clonotype sharing occurs between individuals, the study deeply sequenced the blood TCR repertoires of 5 or 6 healthy adults. Different laboratories and diverse techniques were used to prepare libraries and sequence TCR repertoires, to increase sequencing depth and limit assay-specific biases. Between about 0.94 and 8.9 billion PBMCs per donor were obtained by leukapheresis. General study outcomes and caveats: Because the study included a small number of donors, the genetic and exposure-history diversity represented was limited. Naive subsets generally had larger estimated clonotype richness than memory subsets. Incomplete sequencing was indicated by rarefaction of sorted-subset datasets, despite the large sequencing depth. When several donors were compared, the shared fraction of clonotypes was around 5.1% for naive CD4, 3.5% to 4% for naive CD8, more than 2% for memory CD4, and 0.35% to 0.4% for memory CD8. Only blood was sampled, and tissue TCR repertoires likely differ from those in blood. Compared with non-shared clonotypes, the clonotypes found in all four sorted-subset donors had higher generation probabilities. Pairwise subsampling led to the expectation that sequencing depth would affect the degree of clonotype sharing among donors.

Cut back by 4 bases and 0 bases, the V and J ends lie 10 bases apart. Taken from the germline V gene, the CDR1 and CDR2 loops are MGHRA and YSYEKL. The CDR3 holds 15 amino acids from the cysteine to the phenylalanine. This entry keeps only the CDR3 DNA: 45 bases, framed from base 1. Donors were healthy HIV-negative adults with no recently reported acute infections or vaccinations. Only Caucasian adults living in Nashville, Tennessee, USA were represented among the donors. CD4+ T cells were enriched through magnetic negative selection, after which naive cells were positively selected on CD45RA and the remaining negative fraction served as the memory subset. Blood was obtained by leukapheresis, after which PBMCs were separated by Ficoll-Histopaque density gradient centrifugation and cryopreserved in liquid nitrogen vapor phase. Analytical flow cytometry was used to check the purity and quantity of each magnetically sorted T cell population. Each sorted fraction had its genomic DNA isolated and then quantified by UV absorbance on a Nanodrop 2000c.

The clonotype comes from a man aged 18 to 30 in good health. Sequencing was carried out using memory CD4+ T cells sorted from blood. Taken with the paper, the label for cell subset or site translates to: CD45RA-negative fraction. This sequence uses TRBV4-1 and TRBJ2-1, and perhaps TRBD1 as D gene, on 6 matching bases. The CDR3 region reads CASSRTAVSYNEQFF. The DNA is TGCGCCAGCAGCCGGACAGCCGTCTCCTACAATGAGCAGTTCTTC.